Listed below are T cell receptor beta chains from one sample, sequenced in a study of T-cell memory formation after mild COVID-19. TCRdb used MiXCR to reprocess the 5' RACE reads, holding one entry per CDR3 protein. The table includes 250,000 to 350,000 distinct CDR3 sequences, approximately 15% detected once. The specimen sequenced was PBMCs or a T cell subset sorted from them (not recorded which). All receptors come from a man between 18 and 29 years old who had mild COVID-19 (a few samples of this study predate the infection). Cell type and time point are not known. The conserved cysteine and the conserved F or W are not part of the CDR3 here.

v_call,cdr3_aa
TRBV9,ASSATSEYANEQF
TRBV28,ASTGGASGGSRTDTQY
TRBV7-2,ASSIASLSSYNEQF
TRBV3-1,ASSLGRGGNQPQH
TRBV18,ASSPGATGMNTEAF
TRBV11-2,ASSLERGILPDTQY
TRBV20-1,SAYPGLASSYEQY
TRBV20-1,SATGSNTGELF
TRBV24-1,ATSEGGRAAETQY
TRBV5-1,ASSLATGTNYGYT
TRBV29-1,SVVISGGFQETQY
TRBV3-1,ASSFGYREEENSPLH
TRBV15,ATSSDRVPGELF
TRBV7-2,ASSPSGGGVLQY